This T cell receptor (beta chain) was retrieved from a study of CD8 T cells in ankylosing spondylitis. Study outcomes and limitations: Seemingly distinctive of ankylosing spondylitis blood was a TCR beta motif formed by eight highly homologous variants.

This clonotype was detected many times. Antigen specificity is unknown. V lost 2 bases, J lost 3 bases, and 0 bases stayed unmatched. The CDR3 is 13 residues long. Germline CDR1 is MNHEY and CDR2 is SVGAGI. One entry per CDR3 protein, called by TCRdb with MiXCR from the 5' RACE reads. The sample holds around 890,000 distinct CDR3 sequences, about 10% seen once. Sequenced input: blood, either unsorted or a sorted T cell fraction (not recorded which). This sequence originates from a male donor with ankylosing spondylitis. The chain is built from TRBV6-5 and TRBJ2-5; 7 nucleotides line up with TRBD2. The chain's CDR3 is CASSYGGEETQYF. The CDR3 bases are TGTGCCAGCAGTTACGGGGGGGAAGAGACCCAGTACTTC.